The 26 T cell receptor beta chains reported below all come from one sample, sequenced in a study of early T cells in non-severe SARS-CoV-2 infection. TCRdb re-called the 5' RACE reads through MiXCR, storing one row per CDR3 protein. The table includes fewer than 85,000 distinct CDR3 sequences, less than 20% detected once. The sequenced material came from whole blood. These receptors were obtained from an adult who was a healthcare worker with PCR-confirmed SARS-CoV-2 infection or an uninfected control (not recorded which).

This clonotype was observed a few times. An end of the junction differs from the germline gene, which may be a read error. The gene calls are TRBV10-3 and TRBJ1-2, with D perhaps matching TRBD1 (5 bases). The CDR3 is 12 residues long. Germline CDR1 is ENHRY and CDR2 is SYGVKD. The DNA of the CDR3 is TGTGCCATCAGCTCGGGGGTGACTAACAGTTCCTTC. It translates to CAISSGVTNSSF.

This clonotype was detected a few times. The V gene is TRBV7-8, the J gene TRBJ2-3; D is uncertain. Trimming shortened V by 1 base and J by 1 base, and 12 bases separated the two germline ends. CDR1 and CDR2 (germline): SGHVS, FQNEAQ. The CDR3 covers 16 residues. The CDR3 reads CASSLGQGARTDTQYF. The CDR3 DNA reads TGTGCCAGCAGCTTAGGACAAGGCGCCCGCACAGATACGCAGTATTTT. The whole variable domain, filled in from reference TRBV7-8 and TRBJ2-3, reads GAGVSQSPRYKVAKRGQDVALRCDPISGHVSLFWYQQALGQGPEFLTYFQNEAQLDKSGLPSDRFFAERPEGSVSTLKIQRTQQEDSAVYLCASSLGQGARTDTQYFGPGTRLTVL.

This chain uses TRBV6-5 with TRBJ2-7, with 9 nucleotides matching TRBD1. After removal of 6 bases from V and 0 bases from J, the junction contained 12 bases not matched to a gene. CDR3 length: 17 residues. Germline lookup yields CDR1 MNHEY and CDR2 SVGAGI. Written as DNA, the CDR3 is TGTGCCAGCAGACAGGGGGCTCTACGAGGGCTCTCCTACGAGCAGTACTTC. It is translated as CASRQGALRGLSYEQYF.

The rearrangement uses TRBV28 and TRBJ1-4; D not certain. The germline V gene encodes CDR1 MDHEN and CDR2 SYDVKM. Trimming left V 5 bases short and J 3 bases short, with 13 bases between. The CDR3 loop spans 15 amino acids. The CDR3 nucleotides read TGTGCCAGCAGTACCCTTGGGGATCCTAATGAAAAACTGTTTTTT. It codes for CASSTLGDPNEKLFF.

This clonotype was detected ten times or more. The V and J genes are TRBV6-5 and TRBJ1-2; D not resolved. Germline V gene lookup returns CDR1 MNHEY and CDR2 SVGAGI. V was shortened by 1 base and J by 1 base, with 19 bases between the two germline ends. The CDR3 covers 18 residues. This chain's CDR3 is CASSYFLTRHQFNYGYTF. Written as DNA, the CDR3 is TGTGCCAGCAGTTACTTCCTTACCAGACACCAGTTTAACTATGGCTACACCTTC.

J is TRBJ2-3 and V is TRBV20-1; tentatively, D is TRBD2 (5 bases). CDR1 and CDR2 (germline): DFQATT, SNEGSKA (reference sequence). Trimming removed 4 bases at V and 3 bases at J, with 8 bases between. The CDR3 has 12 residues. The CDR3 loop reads CSATTGTDTQYF. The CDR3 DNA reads TGCAGTGCTACCACGGGGACAGATACGCAGTATTTT.

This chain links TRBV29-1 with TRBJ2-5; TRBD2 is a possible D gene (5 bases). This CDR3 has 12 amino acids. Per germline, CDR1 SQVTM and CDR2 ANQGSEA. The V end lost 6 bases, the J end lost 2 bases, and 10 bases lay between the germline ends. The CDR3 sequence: CSVEAKQETQYF. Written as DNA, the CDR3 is TGCAGCGTGGAGGCCAAGCAAGAGACCCAGTACTTC.

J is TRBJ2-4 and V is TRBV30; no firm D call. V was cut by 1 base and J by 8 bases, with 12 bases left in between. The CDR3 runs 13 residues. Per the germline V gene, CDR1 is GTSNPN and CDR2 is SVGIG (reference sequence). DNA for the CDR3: TGTGCCTGGAGTGAAGTGGCAGGAGACATTCAGTACTTC. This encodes CAWSEVAGDIQYF.

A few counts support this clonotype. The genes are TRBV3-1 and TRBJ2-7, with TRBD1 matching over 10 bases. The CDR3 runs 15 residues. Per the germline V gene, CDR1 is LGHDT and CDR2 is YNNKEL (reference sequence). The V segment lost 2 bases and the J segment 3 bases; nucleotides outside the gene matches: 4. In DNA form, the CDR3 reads TGTGCCAGCAGCCAATCCGGGACAGGGGACTACGAGCAGTACTTC. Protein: CASSQSGTGDYEQYF.

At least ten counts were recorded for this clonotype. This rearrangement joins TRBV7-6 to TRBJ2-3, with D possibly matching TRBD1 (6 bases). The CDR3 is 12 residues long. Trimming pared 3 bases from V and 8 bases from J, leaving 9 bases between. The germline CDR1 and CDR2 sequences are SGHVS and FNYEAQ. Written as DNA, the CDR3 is TGTGCCAGCAGCTTGACACAGGGTACGCAGTATTTT. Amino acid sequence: CASSLTQGTQYF.

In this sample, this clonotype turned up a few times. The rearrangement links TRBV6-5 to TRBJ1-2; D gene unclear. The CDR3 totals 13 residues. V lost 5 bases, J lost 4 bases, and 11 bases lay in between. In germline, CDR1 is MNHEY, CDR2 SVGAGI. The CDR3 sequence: CASSEGNSYGYTF. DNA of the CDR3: TGTGCCAGCAGTGAGGGCAATTCCTATGGCTACACCTTC.

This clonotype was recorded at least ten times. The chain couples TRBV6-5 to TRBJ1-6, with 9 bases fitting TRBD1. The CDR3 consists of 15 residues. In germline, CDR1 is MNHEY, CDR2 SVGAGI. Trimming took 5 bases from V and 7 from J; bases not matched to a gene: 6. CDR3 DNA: TGTGCCAGCAGTCGCAAGACAGGGGGGAATTCACCCCTCCACTTT. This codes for CASSRKTGGNSPLHF.

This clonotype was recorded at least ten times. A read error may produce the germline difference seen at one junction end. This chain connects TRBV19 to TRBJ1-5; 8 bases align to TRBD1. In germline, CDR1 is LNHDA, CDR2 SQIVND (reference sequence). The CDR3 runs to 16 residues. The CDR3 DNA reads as TGTGCCAGTAGCATAGACGAAAGGACAGGGAAACAGCCCCAGCATTTT. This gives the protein CASSIDERTGKQPQHF.

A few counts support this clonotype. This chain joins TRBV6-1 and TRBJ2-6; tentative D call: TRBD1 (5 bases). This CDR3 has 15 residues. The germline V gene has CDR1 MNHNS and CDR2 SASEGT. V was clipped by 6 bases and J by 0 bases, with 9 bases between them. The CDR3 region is CASSSGSSGANVLTF. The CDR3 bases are TGTGCCAGCAGCTCAGGGTCCTCTGGGGCCAACGTCCTGACTTTC.

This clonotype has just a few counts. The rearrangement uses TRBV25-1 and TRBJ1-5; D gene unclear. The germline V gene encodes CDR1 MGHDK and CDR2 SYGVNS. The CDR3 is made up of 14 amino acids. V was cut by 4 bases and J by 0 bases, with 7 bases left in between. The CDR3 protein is CASSVGHSNQPQHF. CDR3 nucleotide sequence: TGTGCCAGCAGTGTCGGCCATAGCAATCAGCCCCAGCATTTT.

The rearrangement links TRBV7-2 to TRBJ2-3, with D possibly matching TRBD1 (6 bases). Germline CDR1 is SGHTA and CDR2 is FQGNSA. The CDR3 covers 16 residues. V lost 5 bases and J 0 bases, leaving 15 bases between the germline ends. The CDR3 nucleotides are TGTGCCAGCAGCGGGGGCTGGGGCCTTAGCACAGATACGCAGTATTTT. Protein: CASSGGWGLSTDTQYF.

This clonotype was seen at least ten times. CDR3: CSVDSVGTGDYGYTF. The CDR3 DNA follows: TGCAGCGTTGATAGCGTCGGGACAGGCGACTATGGCTACACCTTC. The chain couples TRBV29-1 to TRBJ1-2, with TRBD1 matching 8 bases. Germline values: CDR1 SQVTM, CDR2 ANQGSEA. The CDR3 contains 15 residues. Unmatched junction bases numbered 9, after V lost 3 bases and J lost 3 bases.

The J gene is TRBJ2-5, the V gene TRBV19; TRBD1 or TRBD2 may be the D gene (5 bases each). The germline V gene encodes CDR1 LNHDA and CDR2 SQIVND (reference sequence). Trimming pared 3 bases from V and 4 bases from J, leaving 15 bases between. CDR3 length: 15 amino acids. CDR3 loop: CASSMWDPSGETQYF. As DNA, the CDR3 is TGTGCCAGTAGTATGTGGGACCCAAGCGGAGAGACCCAGTACTTC.

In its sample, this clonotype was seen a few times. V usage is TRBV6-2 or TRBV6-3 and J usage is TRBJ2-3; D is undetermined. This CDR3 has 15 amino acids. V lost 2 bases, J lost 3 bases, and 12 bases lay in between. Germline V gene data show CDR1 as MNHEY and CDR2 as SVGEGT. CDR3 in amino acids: CASSYPEFNTDTQYF. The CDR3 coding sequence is TGTGCCAGCAGTTACCCGGAATTTAATACAGATACGCAGTATTTT.

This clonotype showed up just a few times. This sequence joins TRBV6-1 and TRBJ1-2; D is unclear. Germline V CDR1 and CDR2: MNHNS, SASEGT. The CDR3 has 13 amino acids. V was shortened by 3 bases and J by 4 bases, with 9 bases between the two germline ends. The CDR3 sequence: CASSESGGYGYTF. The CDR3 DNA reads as TGTGCCAGCAGTGAGTCTGGCGGCTATGGCTACACCTTC.

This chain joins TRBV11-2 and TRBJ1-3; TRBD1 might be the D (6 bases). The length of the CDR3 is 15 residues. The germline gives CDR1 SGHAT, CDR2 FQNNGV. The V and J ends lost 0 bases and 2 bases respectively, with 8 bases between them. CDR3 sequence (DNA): TGTGCCAGCAGCTTAGACACAGGGCCTGGAAACACCATATATTTT. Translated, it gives CASSLDTGPGNTIYF. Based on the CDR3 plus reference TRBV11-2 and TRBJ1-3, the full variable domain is EAGVAQSPRYKIIEKRQSVAFWCNPISGHATLYWYQQILGQGPKLLIQFQNNGVVDDSQLPKDRFSAERLKGVDSTLKIQPAKLEDSAVYLCASSLDTGPGNTIYFGEGSWLTVV.

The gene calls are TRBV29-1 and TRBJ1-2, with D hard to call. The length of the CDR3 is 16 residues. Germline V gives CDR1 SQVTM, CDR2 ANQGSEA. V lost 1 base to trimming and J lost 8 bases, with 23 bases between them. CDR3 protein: CSVEVSIAGPLSGYTF. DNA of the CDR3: TGCAGCGTTGAAGTGTCTATCGCCGGGCCCCTGTCGGGCTACACCTTC.

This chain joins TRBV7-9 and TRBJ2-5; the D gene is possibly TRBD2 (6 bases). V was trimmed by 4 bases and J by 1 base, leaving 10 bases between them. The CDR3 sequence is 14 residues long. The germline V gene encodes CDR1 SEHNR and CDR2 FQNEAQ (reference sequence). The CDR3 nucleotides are TGTGCCAGCAGCTCCCAGACTAGCCAAGAGACCCAGTACTTC. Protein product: CASSSQTSQETQYF.

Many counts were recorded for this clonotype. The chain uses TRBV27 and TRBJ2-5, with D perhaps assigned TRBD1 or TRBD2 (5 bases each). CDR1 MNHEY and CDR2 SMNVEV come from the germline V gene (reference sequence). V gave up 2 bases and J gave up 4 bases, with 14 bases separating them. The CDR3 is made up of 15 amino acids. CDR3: CASSLGGNIRETQYF. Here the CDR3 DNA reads TGTGCCAGCAGTTTAGGGGGAAATATCCGAGAGACCCAGTACTTC.

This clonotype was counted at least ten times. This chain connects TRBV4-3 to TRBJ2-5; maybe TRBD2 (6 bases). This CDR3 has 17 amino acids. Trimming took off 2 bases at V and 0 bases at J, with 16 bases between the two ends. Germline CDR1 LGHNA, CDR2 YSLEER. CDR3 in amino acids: CASSQLAHRDYQETQYF. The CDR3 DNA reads TGCGCCAGCAGCCAACTAGCGCACAGAGATTACCAAGAGACCCAGTACTTC.

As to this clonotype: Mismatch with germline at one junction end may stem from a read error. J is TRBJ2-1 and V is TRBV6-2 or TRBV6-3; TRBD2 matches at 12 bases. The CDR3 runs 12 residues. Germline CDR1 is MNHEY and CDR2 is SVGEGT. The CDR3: CASRLTSGGPIF. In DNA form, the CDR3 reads TGTGCCAGCAGACTTACTAGCGGGGGGCCGATCTTC.